Sequencing of this TCR beta chain was carried out in a study of blood T cell repertoires in COVID-19. The wider study: Material from acute and convalescent COVID-19 was sourced from the United States, Italy and Spain.

The CDR3 has 12 amino acids. V gave up 10 bases and J gave up 4 bases; unmatched junction bases: 7. Germline V gene data show CDR1 as MNHNY and CDR2 as SVGAGI (reference sequence). This clone was counted a few times. Membership in each cohort depended on participant-reported clinical history. Data came from immunoSEQ multiplex PCR; TCRdb stores just in-frame clones and leaves some out. The sample consists of some 140,000 clones, roughly four fifths of them appearing once. This sequence was found in a man over 45 who had recovered from COVID-19. The chain recombines TRBV6-6 with TRBJ2-7; 7 positions agree with TRBD1. The sequenced sample consisted of PBMCs or T cells enriched from blood (not recorded which). CDR3 DNA: TGTGCCACTGGACAGGATATGTACGAGCAGTACTTC. Translation: CATGQDMYEQYF.